The sequence of this T cell receptor (beta chain) was determined in a study of T cell responses to AZD1222 COVID-19 vaccine. Using immunoSEQ multiplex PCR, the repertoire was profiled, and TCRdb retains in-frame clones only, with some absent. This table has 98,000 or so clones, roughly 86% appearing once. Germline V gene data show CDR1 as SGDLS and CDR2 as YYNGEE. V lost 6 bases and J 9 bases, leaving 22 bases between the germline ends. The length of the CDR3 is 15 residues. The receptor was derived from an adult who received the MenACWY meningococcal vaccine as a control. The sequences come from peripheral blood, collected 28 days after the second dose of the MenACWY control vaccine. The chain uses TRBV9 and TRBJ2-1; D assignment may be TRBD1 or TRBD2 (6 bases each). CDR3 residues: CASTKSGGPWGEQFF. The CDR3 DNA is TGTGCCAGCACAAAATCTGGGGGGCCTTGGGGTGAGCAGTTCTTC. Full variable domain (outside the CDR3, taken from reference TRBV9 and TRBJ2-1): DSGVTQTPKHLITATGQRVTLRCSPRSGDLSVYWYQQSLDQGLQFLIQYYNGEERAKGNILERFSAQQFPDLHSELNLSSLELGDSALYFCASTKSGGPWGEQFFGPGTRLTVL.